The T cell receptor (beta chain) described here comes from a study of blood T cells in healthy people across ages. V shed 5 bases and J 3 bases; nucleotides not matched to a gene: 7. The CDR3 sequence is 14 residues long. Using a J-beta primer mix together with a sample-barcoded 5' primer, a second PCR was run for roughly 7 to 12 cycles. TCRdb ran MiXCR on the 5' RACE reads and lists one entry per CDR3 protein. The sample has about 1,500,000 distinct CDR3 sequences, approximately 38% seen once; the top ten hold roughly 7.7%. V usage is TRBV12-3 or TRBV12-4 and J usage is TRBJ2-7; the match to TRBD2 covers 7 bases. The clonotype originates from a woman younger than 35 in good health. Sequencing was done on a sample of blood. CDR3 protein: CASSVSSGLYEQYF. CDR3 DNA sequence: TGTGCCAGCAGTGTTTCTAGCGGTCTCTACGAGCAGTACTTC.